A single sample is the source of the 25 T cell receptor beta chains below, sequenced in a study of vaccination effects on CD4 cells after COVID-19. Clones were read by immunoSEQ multiplex PCR, and TCRdb kept only the in-frame ones, dropping some. The data contain 70,000 or so clones, over 70% of them seen just once; the ten biggest clones take up over 9.5%. Their target antigens are unknown. ViraFEST used viral peptide pools to expand antigen-specific CD4+ T cells before sequencing. Culturing for more than 9 days preceded CD4+ T cell isolation. Absence of prior SARS-CoV-2 infection characterized the vaccine recipients, who showed negative nucleocapsid antibodies. Sequenced material: CD4+ T cells from PBMCs cultured with SARS-CoV-2 spike peptides, taken before COVID-19 vaccination. These receptors were taken from a human donor who received a COVID-19 vaccine.

This sequence joins TRBV18 and TRBJ2-5; no clear D gene. V lost 3 bases and J 2 bases, leaving 4 bases between the germline ends. From germline, CDR1 is KGHSH and CDR2 LQKENI. This CDR3 contains 12 residues. CDR3 sequence reads: CASSPEQETQYF. DNA for the CDR3: TGTGCCAGCTCACCGGAGCAAGAGACCCAGTACTTC.

This chain connects TRBV18 to TRBJ2-1; possible D gene TRBD2, 6 bases. Germline V CDR1 and CDR2: KGHSH, LQKENI. The CDR3 extends over 17 amino acids. Trimming took off 0 bases at V and 0 bases at J, with 12 bases between the two ends. The CDR3 reads CASSPPGGAPSYNEQFF. Written as DNA, the CDR3 is TGTGCCAGCTCACCACCGGGCGGGGCCCCCTCCTACAATGAGCAGTTCTTC. The entire variable domain, with the rest obtained from reference TRBV18 and TRBJ2-1, is as follows: NAGVMQNPRHLVRRRGQEARLRCSPMKGHSHVYWYRQLPEEGLKFMVYLQKENIIDESGMPKERFSAEFPKEGPSILRIQQVVRGDSAAYFCASSPPGGAPSYNEQFFGPGTRLTVL.

The chain employs TRBV2 and TRBJ1-4; tentatively, D is TRBD1 (5 bases). CDR1 is SNHLY, CDR2 FYNNEI, per germline. This CDR3 comprises 14 residues. Trimming stripped 6 bases from V and 6 bases from J, with 14 bases between. The CDR3: CASSRQLVDEKLFF. CDR3 DNA: TGTGCCAGCAGCCGACAGCTTGTTGATGAAAAACTGTTTTTT.

The genes are TRBV5-1 and TRBJ2-2, with D unclear. V lost 1 base, J lost 1 base, and 8 bases lay in between. This CDR3 spans 15 amino acids. Germline-derived CDR1 and CDR2 are SGHRS and YFSETQ. CDR3 sequence reads: CASSLSWQNTGELFF. In nucleotides, the CDR3 is TGCGCCAGCAGCTTGTCTTGGCAGAACACCGGGGAGCTGTTTTTT.

This clone was picked up a small number of times. V is TRBV6-6 and J is TRBJ1-6, with no clear D. Trimming removed 9 bases from V and 6 bases from J, with 6 bases in between. This CDR3 contains 11 residues. Germline V gene data show CDR1 as MNHNY and CDR2 as SVGAGI (reference sequence). The CDR3 sequence is CASRSNSPLHF. CDR3 bases: TGTGCCAGTCGGTCTAATTCACCCCTCCACTTT.

The V and J genes are TRBV7-3 and TRBJ2-6, with D possibly matching TRBD1 (6 bases). The CDR3 covers 18 residues. The V gene lost 5 bases and the J gene lost 0 bases, with 17 bases spanning the gap. Looked up from germline, CDR1 is SGHTA and CDR2 is FQGTGA. The CDR3 region has the DNA TGTGCCAGCAGCCGATGGTACAGGGTCGACTCTGGGGCCAACGTCCTGACTTTC. Its protein product is CASSRWYRVDSGANVLTF.

This chain joins TRBV30 and TRBJ1-3, with TRBD1 as a possible D gene (6 bases). The CDR3 runs 16 residues. V was cut by 8 bases and J by 0 bases, with 20 bases left in between. The germline gives CDR1 GTSNPN, CDR2 SVGIG (reference sequence). As DNA, the CDR3 is TGTGCCACCTCTGGGGGGCAGTTGCTCTCTGGAAACACCATATATTTT. Its protein product is CATSGGQLLSGNTIYF.

This clone was seen more than once but under ten times. CDR3 DNA: TGTGCCAGCAGCTTAGGGACGGCGAACACTGAAGCTTTCTTT. This translates into CASSLGTANTEAFF. The rearrangement joins TRBV7-3 to TRBJ1-1; TRBD1 might be the D (5 bases). Germline V gene sequence: CDR1 SGHTA, CDR2 FQGTGA. The V end was cut by 2 bases, the J end by 1 base, with 8 bases between. This CDR3 comprises 14 residues.

The rearrangement uses TRBV5-1 and TRBJ2-3; maybe TRBD2 (6 bases). Germline V gene sequence: CDR1 SGHRS, CDR2 YFSETQ. This CDR3 region has 15 residues. V gave up 4 bases and J gave up 1 base, with 13 bases separating them. Written as DNA, the CDR3 is TGCGCCAGCAGCGTGACTAGTCCCGGCACAGATACGCAGTATTTT. This sequence encodes CASSVTSPGTDTQYF.

The CDR3 region is CATSDVRQDLRGYTF. CDR3 coding DNA: TGTGCCACCAGTGATGTCAGACAGGACCTTCGTGGCTACACCTTC. The chain employs TRBV24-1 and TRBJ1-2; D possibly corresponds to TRBD1 (6 bases). The germline V gene encodes CDR1 KGHDR and CDR2 SFDVKD. V lost 3 bases and J 7 bases, leaving 17 bases between the germline ends. The CDR3 has 15 residues.

The chain employs TRBV29-1 and TRBJ2-1; D is possibly TRBD2 (5 bases). V was trimmed by 3 bases and J by 0 bases, leaving 15 bases between them. The germline CDR1 and CDR2 sequences are SQVTM and ANQGSEA. The CDR3 loop spans 16 amino acids. This CDR3 is CSVDFRGSGSYNEQFF. The CDR3, as DNA: TGCAGCGTTGACTTCCGGGGTTCGGGCTCCTACAATGAGCAGTTCTTC.

The chain has TRBV15 and TRBJ1-1; D remains unclear. V was clipped by 4 bases and J by 4 bases, with 7 bases between them. CDR1 is LNHNV, CDR2 YYDKDF, per germline (reference sequence). The CDR3 totals 12 residues. DNA for the CDR3: TGTGCCACCAGCAAATACTCCACTGAAGCTTTCTTT. This sequence encodes CATSKYSTEAFF.

The rearrangement links TRBV7-3 to TRBJ2-3; tentative D call: TRBD2 (5 bases). The V gene lost 2 bases and the J gene lost 0 bases, with 6 bases spanning the gap. CDR3 length: 14 amino acids. Germline CDR1 is SGHTA and CDR2 is FQGTGA. The CDR3 DNA reads as TGTGCCAGCAGCTTACGAGGGAGCACAGATACGCAGTATTTT. The encoded protein is CASSLRGSTDTQYF.

This clone has a single count. Other DNA sequences in this specimen translate into the identical CDR3. The chain employs TRBV7-3 and TRBJ2-3; TRBD1 matches at 7 bases. CDR3 size: 14 residues. V shed 5 bases and J 1 base; nucleotides not matched to a gene: 3. Germline V gives CDR1 SGHTA, CDR2 FQGTGA. The CDR3 DNA is TGTGCCAGCAGCCTCACAGGGGGCACAGATACGCAGTATTTT. This translates into CASSLTGGTDTQYF. Full variable domain (remainder filled in from reference TRBV7-3 and TRBJ2-3): GAGVSQTPSNKVTEKGKYVELRCDPISGHTALYWYRQSLGQGPEFLIYFQGTGAADDSGLPNDRFFAVRPEGSVSTLKIQRTERGDSAVYLCASSLTGGTDTQYFGPGTRLTVL.

This chain links TRBV6-5 with TRBJ2-1; D call uncertain. The CDR3 loop spans 15 amino acids. The germline CDR1 and CDR2 sequences are MNHEY and SVGAGI. V was trimmed by 0 bases and J by 2 bases, leaving 8 bases between them. This chain's CDR3 is CASSYSRNTYNEQFF. For the CDR3, the DNA is TGTGCCAGCAGTTACTCGAGAAATACCTACAATGAGCAGTTCTTC.

This rearrangement joins TRBV7-9 to TRBJ2-3; 8 positions match TRBD2. Germline lookup yields CDR1 SEHNR and CDR2 FQNEAQ (reference sequence). Trimming removed 4 bases from V and 4 bases from J; junction bases left unmatched: 1. The CDR3 covers 13 residues. This CDR3 reads CASSYGGADTQYF. Written as DNA, the CDR3 is TGTGCCAGCAGCTACGGGGGGGCAGATACGCAGTATTTT.

The rearrangement uses TRBV4-1 and TRBJ1-1; D gene ambiguous. V was cut by 0 bases and J by 1 base, with 12 bases left in between. The CDR3 sequence is 16 residues long. Germline assignment: CDR1 MGHRA and CDR2 YSYEKL. Here the CDR3 reads CASSQDKGPSNTEAFF. The CDR3 nucleotides are TGCGCCAGCAGCCAAGATAAAGGGCCGTCGAACACTGAAGCTTTCTTT.

This chain uses TRBV5-1 with TRBJ1-2; a possible D gene is TRBD1 (5 bases). The V gene's germline CDR1 is SGHRS and CDR2 YFSETQ. V was trimmed by 3 bases and J by 1 base, leaving 10 bases between them. The CDR3 loop spans 14 amino acids. CDR3 DNA: TGCGCCAGCAGCTCGGGGGACCTTAACTATGGCTACACCTTC. This sequence encodes CASSSGDLNYGYTF.

The J gene is TRBJ2-5, the V gene TRBV7-9; D gene uncertain. This CDR3 is 13 amino acids long. CDR1 and CDR2 from the germline V gene are SEHNR and FQNEAQ (reference sequence). Deletions cut 5 bases from V and 4 bases from J, with 11 bases between. In DNA form, the CDR3 reads TGTGCCAGCAGCCCCAGACGGCGAGAGACCCAGTACTTC. Its translation: CASSPRRRETQYF.

This clone was counted between two and nine times. The chain carries TRBV2 and TRBJ2-2, with a weak D call TRBD1 (6 bases). The CDR3 has 13 amino acids. V was trimmed by 7 bases and J by 5 bases, leaving 11 bases between them. Germline lookup yields CDR1 SNHLY and CDR2 FYNNEI. CDR3 residues: CASNPQGTGELFF. The CDR3 DNA follows: TGTGCCAGCAACCCCCAGGGGACCGGGGAGCTGTTTTTT. Full variable domain (outside the CDR3, taken from reference TRBV2 and TRBJ2-2): EPEVTQTPSHQVTQMGQEVILRCVPISNHLYFYWYRQILGQKVEFLVSFYNNEISEKSEIFDDQFSVERPDGSNFTLKIRSTKLEDSAMYFCASNPQGTGELFFGEGSRLTVL.

The chain has TRBV5-6 and TRBJ1-3; D not resolved. Germline values: CDR1 SGHDT, CDR2 YYEEEE. There are 16 residues in the CDR3. V lost 2 bases and J 0 bases, leaving 12 bases between the germline ends. The CDR3 coding sequence is TGTGCCAGCAGCTTCCCCGGGCCCCTCTCTGGAAACACCATATATTTT. Its protein product is CASSFPGPLSGNTIYF.

This rearrangement joins TRBV4-3 to TRBJ1-2; TRBD1 matches 10 bases. The CDR3 consists of 20 residues. V shed 0 bases, J shed 8 bases, and the junction held 21 bases outside the gene matches. Germline-derived CDR1 and CDR2 are LGHNA and YSLEER. DNA of the CDR3: TGCGCCAGCAGCCAAGATCGGCCGGGACAGGGGTTCTCAGGGGGAGCGGGCTACACCTTC. Translation gives CASSQDRPGQGFSGGAGYTF.

This rearrangement joins TRBV18 to TRBJ2-5; 7 bases map to TRBD1. V shed 1 base, J shed 5 bases, and the junction held 7 bases outside the gene matches. Germline CDR1 is KGHSH and CDR2 is LQKENI. The CDR3 is 15 amino acids. CDR3 DNA: TGTGCCAGCTCACCACTACAGGGGCTAGTGGAGACCCAGTACTTC. Its protein is CASSPLQGLVETQYF.

A single count supports this clone. The J gene is TRBJ1-2, the V gene TRBV7-3; 9 bases are a match to TRBD1. The trim removed 5 bases at V and 3 bases at J, leaving 13 bases unmatched. CDR1 and CDR2 from the germline V gene are SGHTA and FQGTGA. There are 17 residues in the CDR3. CDR3 region: CASSPPGDRAPYYGYTF. DNA of the CDR3: TGTGCCAGCAGCCCACCGGGGGACAGGGCGCCTTACTATGGCTACACCTTC.

The rearrangement uses TRBV6-5 and TRBJ2-5, with a tentative D call TRBD1 (6 bases). The germline gives CDR1 MNHEY, CDR2 SVGAGI. CDR3 length: 14 residues. V was trimmed by 10 bases and J by 5 bases, leaving 20 bases between them. In DNA, the CDR3 is TGTGCCACTTCCCGGGACACCGTATCGGAGACCCAGTACTTC. Encoded protein: CATSRDTVSETQYF.